This T cell receptor (beta chain) is from a study of Tregs in tolerant kidney transplant recipients (dated by TCRdb to the late 2010s). In the study overall: Before combined kidney and bone marrow transplantation, this study identified donor-specific regulatory T cells using TCRbeta sequencing and then followed those same cells after transplant.

Findings and caveats that apply to the study as a whole: Because only a small number of patients were included, the study had limitations, and the results will need to be validated in larger populations as well as under other immunosuppression protocols. Because the PCR primers were changed over time for some patients, nucleotide-level comparison could not be performed across the samples from those patients. Expanding Tregs with activated donor B cells appeared to identify the most biologically relevant and donor-specific TCRbeta repertoire. Donor-specific Treg expansion was found to exceed global Treg expansion in tolerant patients, suggesting antigen-driven rather than nonspecific expansion. Although technical replication error seemed to be minimal, the question of biological reproducibility was not addressed directly.

Genomic DNA was extracted from sorted cells with the QIAGEN DNeasy Blood and Tissue Kit for TCRbeta CDR3 sequencing. High-throughput TCRbeta CDR3 sequencing, including PCR amplification with bias correction and internal controls, was performed commercially through immunoSEQ. Per the source publication's procedure: Unique productive TCRbeta sequences were defined by CDR3 nucleotide sequence where primers matched, otherwise by CDR3 amino acid sequence with Vbeta and Jbeta genes. To correct sorting error, sequences shared between sorted populations at a frequency ratio of 2:1 or less were removed; the rest were assigned to the higher population. A sequence counted as donor-reactive if, in CFSE-low cells, the sequence had a frequency of at least 0.01% and was expanded at least 5-fold compared with unstimulated cells. Repertoire divergence was quantified by Jensen-Shannon divergence calculated from the top 100 TCRbeta sequences ranked by frequency. When a sample had multiple sequencing runs, each run was corrected for sorting error separately and the runs were then pooled. The immuneACCESS repertoire file appears here via TCRdb, limited to in-frame rearrangements. These files lack a portion of the clones; in checked studies, under half of the deficit traces to unresolved V genes, and the cause of the others is not known. Clonal size and the V and J genes are those of that table, whereas D and trimming came from the DNA. A total of approximately 82,000 clones appear in this sample, over 85% of them only once. In total, the top ten clones hold more than 1.5% of the sample.

Transplants used related donors with nonmyeloablative bone marrow transplantation; mixed chimerism was transient in the human trials. Thawed PBMCs were FACS-sorted into unstimulated Tregs (CD4+CD25+CD127-), CD4+ non-Tregs (CD4+CD25-), CD4 cells and CD8 cells. The patients were 4 recipients of combined kidney and bone marrow transplants from the ITN036ST trial, and samples were available only for these trial subjects. Healthy control blood was processed to PBMCs by Ficoll density gradient and cryopreserved, and patient PBMCs were collected before and after transplant. V and J are trimmed by 5 bases and 13 bases, and the gene matches miss 7 bases of the junction. The CDR3, cysteine through phenylalanine, is 13 amino acids long. Only CDR3 DNA is held: 39 bases, read in frame from base 1. From a lookup of the germline V gene (reference sequence), CDR1 and CDR2 are SGHKS and YYEKEE. About this clone: The antigen it recognizes is unknown. Per-base qualities were not stored, and no clone one base away is much larger. Other nucleotide sequences from this sample produce the same CDR3.

The sequencing here drew on CD4+ T cells from blood (PBMCs), taken 12 months after the transplant. This sequence uses TRBV5-5 and TRBJ1-6; a stretch of 9 junction bases matches TRBD1. The TCR was taken from a human patient who received a combined kidney and bone marrow transplant. Following a transplant, a fraction of the T cells may be traceable to the graft donor. The nucleotide sequence reads as follows: TGTGCCAGCAGTCGGACAGGGGTTTCCCCCCTCCACTTT. Its coded protein is CASSRTGVSPLHF.